The clone carrying this T cell receptor (beta chain) was found once. Methods used by the authors: Reference gene primer amplification gave nucleated cell count estimates. Sequencing used immunoSEQ multiplex PCR; TCRdb keeps in-frame clones, though not all of them. The V and J calls and the clone size are those of that table, but D and trimming were determined from the DNA. The sample includes more than 100,000 clones, about 89% of them seen just once. The sample originates from a study of blood T cell repertoires in COVID-19. The overall study: Acute and convalescent COVID-19 samples came from the United States, Italy and Spain. Sample material is recorded as cDNA or gDNA derived from T cells, B-cell-depleted T cells, or PBMCs.

Germline lookup yields CDR1 MNHNS and CDR2 SASEGT. The CDR3 contains 18 residues. Trimming stripped 4 bases from V and 0 bases from J, with 19 bases between. This TCR came from a man between 50 and 59 years old with active or convalescent COVID-19. The rearrangement joins TRBV6-1 to TRBJ1-3, with D perhaps matching TRBD1 (6 bases). The sample taken for sequencing was peripheral blood. Here the CDR3 reads CASSGGPLQGYSGNTIYF. CDR3 nucleotides: TGTGCCAGCAGTGGTGGACCTTTACAGGGATACTCTGGAAACACCATATATTTT.